This T cell receptor (beta chain) was profiled in a study of shared clonotypes between healthy human individuals. Study-wide context: Donors were two women and a few men aged 18 to 49.

Naive CD8 cells lacked CD45RO, underwent positive selection for CCR7 and left out terminally differentiated effector memory CD45RA+ cells. Points on this clone: Antigen unknown.

General study results and limits: Researchers sampled only blood; tissue repertoires likely differ. Clonotypes shared by all four sorted-subset donors had higher generation probabilities than non-shared clonotypes.

The repertoire was sequenced with immunoSEQ multiplex PCR; TCRdb's copy has only in-frame clones and lacks some. The repertoire holds around 610,000 clones, 95% to 96% seen once, with more than 0.085% in the top ten. CDR1 is MDHEN and CDR2 is SYDVKM in the germline V gene. Trimming removed 10 bases at V and 1 base at J, with 15 bases between. The CDR3 length is 14 residues. The source of this sequence is a woman between 25 and 40 years old in good health. This sequence joins TRBV28 and TRBJ2-3, with D perhaps being TRBD1 or TRBD2 (7 bases each). The sequenced material came from naive CD8+ T cells sorted from blood. CDR3 nucleotides: TGTGCCACTCAGACAGGGAGGGGCACAGATACGCAGTATTTT. Its protein product is CATQTGRGTDTQYF.